The next 25 T cell receptor beta chains were all read from a single sample in a study of cytomegalovirus exposure and HLA in healthy donors. Primers included in the PCR were 60 Vbeta and 13 Jbeta primers. Clones were sequenced by immunoSEQ multiplex PCR, and TCRdb holds only the in-frame ones, with some missing. The table includes about 190,000 clones, around 83% detected once. Sequenced sample: PBMCs. These receptor sequences come from a woman in her fifties or sixties in good health and CMV-seropositive.

This chain's CDR3 is CASSLGRTSYEQYF. CDR3 DNA: TGCGCCAGCAGCTTGGGGCGGACTTCCTACGAGCAGTACTTC. The J gene is TRBJ2-7, the V gene TRBV5-1, with D possibly matching TRBD2 (5 bases). The CDR3 is 14 residues long. In germline, CDR1 is SGHRS, CDR2 YFSETQ. The V and J ends lost 0 bases and 1 base respectively, with 8 bases between them.

The CDR3 region has the DNA TGTGCCAGCAGCCACGGGGGGGAAAAACTGTTTTTT. This sequence encodes CASSHGGEKLFF. The chain uses TRBV5-4 and TRBJ1-4, with D perhaps TRBD1 (5 bases). CDR3 size: 12 residues. The germline CDR1 and CDR2 sequences are SGHNT and YYREEE (reference sequence). Trimming took 4 bases from V and 8 from J, leaving 9 bases between them. The full variable domain, with the rest looked up from reference TRBV5-4 and TRBJ1-4, is ETGVTQSPTHLIKTRGQQVTLRCSSQSGHNTVSWYQQALGQGPQFIFQYYREEENGRGNFPPRFSGLQFPNYSSELNVNALELDDSALYLCASSHGGEKLFFGSGTQLSVL.

The V call is TRBV30, the J call TRBJ1-3, with D possibly being TRBD1 (5 bases). Germline V lookup: CDR1 GTSNPN, CDR2 SVGIG (reference sequence). Trimming took 3 bases from V and 4 from J, leaving 13 bases between them. The CDR3 covers 14 residues. The CDR3 DNA is TGTGCCTGGAGGGTGTCAGGGAACGGAAACACCATATATTTT. Protein product: CAWRVSGNGNTIYF.

The J gene is TRBJ1-2, the V gene TRBV30; 7 positions agree with TRBD1. The V and J ends lost 7 bases and 4 bases, in that order; junction bases with no gene match: 12. The CDR3 length is 14 residues. Looked up from germline, CDR1 is GTSNPN and CDR2 is SVGIG (reference sequence). CDR3 DNA: TGTGCCTACCGGGACAGAAGAAATCTCTATGGCTACACCTTC. Translated, it gives CAYRDRRNLYGYTF.

The V and J genes are TRBV29-1 and TRBJ2-1; D call uncertain. Germline V gene lookup returns CDR1 SQVTM and CDR2 ANQGSEA. Deletions cut 8 bases from V and 4 bases from J, with 9 bases between. CDR3 size: 11 residues. The CDR3 reads CSYDTYNEQFF. The CDR3 DNA is TGCAGCTACGACACATACAATGAGCAGTTCTTC.

As to this clone: This sample includes further DNA sequences coding for the same CDR3. The chain couples TRBV7-2 to TRBJ2-7; D is unresolved. The CDR3 has 12 residues. The V and J ends lost 1 base and 3 bases respectively, with 4 bases between them. The germline gives CDR1 SGHTA, CDR2 FQGNSA. The CDR3 DNA reads TGTGCCAGCAGCTTAGTCAGCTACGAGCAGTACTTC. Encoded protein: CASSLVSYEQYF. The full variable domain, its missing parts supplied by reference TRBV7-2 and TRBJ2-7, is GAGVSQSPSNKVTEKGKDVELRCDPISGHTALYWYRQSLGQGLEFLIYFQGNSAPDKSGLPSDRFSAERTGGSVSTLTIQRTQQEDSAVYLCASSLVSYEQYFGPGTRLTVT.

The chain carries TRBV7-2 and TRBJ2-1; 11 bases align to TRBD1. Trimming cost V 5 bases and J 6 bases; bases outside gene matches: 12. Germline CDR1 is SGHTA and CDR2 is FQGNSA. The CDR3 runs 17 residues. CDR3 in DNA: TGTGCCAGCAGCCCCTCAGGGACCGGGACAGGGGGCAATGAGCAGTTCTTC. This sequence encodes CASSPSGTGTGGNEQFF.

This clone was observed a handful of times. The chain couples TRBV4-2 to TRBJ1-4; weak D call: TRBD1 (6 bases). This CDR3 contains 15 residues. V dropped 3 bases and J dropped 5 bases, with 13 bases sitting between them. Germline CDR1 and CDR2: LGHNA and YNFKEQ. CDR3 loop: CASSHGGAENEKLFF. CDR3 nucleotides: TGTGCCAGCAGCCATGGGGGGGCAGAGAATGAAAAACTGTTTTTT.

The chain links TRBV19 to TRBJ2-1, with 7 bases identical to TRBD2. V was pared by 5 bases and J by 5 bases, with 6 bases of the junction left unmatched. Germline V gene sequence: CDR1 LNHDA, CDR2 SQIVND (reference sequence). The CDR3 has 14 residues. This CDR3 reads CASSLGAGDNEQFF. The CDR3 DNA follows: TGTGCCAGTAGTCTAGGGGCGGGGGACAATGAGCAGTTCTTC.

The rearrangement links TRBV2 to TRBJ1-4; TRBD1 matches 9 bases. The germline CDR1 and CDR2 sequences are SNHLY and FYNNEI. Losses at the gene ends were 6 bases for V and 5 bases for J; bases not matched to a gene: 7. The CDR3 runs to 15 residues. The CDR3 loop is CASSATTGGNEKLFF. The CDR3 coding sequence is TGTGCCAGCAGCGCAACGACAGGGGGAAATGAAAAACTGTTTTTT.

This chain joins TRBV9 and TRBJ2-3; D is possibly TRBD2 (5 bases). Germline loops: CDR1 SGDLS, CDR2 YYNGEE. Trimming left V 2 bases short and J 2 bases short, with 12 bases between. The CDR3 sequence is 15 residues long. CDR3 residues: CASSVGVTHTDTQYF. The DNA of the CDR3 is TGTGCCAGCAGCGTCGGGGTGACTCACACAGATACGCAGTATTTT.

The chain employs TRBV7-6 and TRBJ2-5, with 8 bases aligning to TRBD1. Germline lookup yields CDR1 SGHVS and CDR2 FNYEAQ. The V and J ends lost 3 bases and 4 bases, in that order; junction bases with no gene match: 13. The CDR3 totals 17 residues. In nucleotides, the CDR3 is TGTGCCAGCAGCTTCCTTCAGGGGGCTGCGAAGGGAGAGACCCAGTACTTC. Translating it yields CASSFLQGAAKGETQYF.

The CDR3 is CASRPHRGPYEQYF. DNA of the CDR3: TGTGCCAGCAGACCCCACAGGGGCCCCTACGAGCAGTACTTC. The chain links TRBV6-5 to TRBJ2-7, with 7 bases lining up with TRBD1. Germline V gene sequence: CDR1 MNHEY, CDR2 SVGAGI. V dropped 6 bases and J dropped 2; count of bases not matched to a gene: 7. The CDR3 spans 14 residues.

Only one count was recorded for this clone. The chain uses TRBV28 and TRBJ1-6, with TRBD1 matching over 8 bases. V lost 5 bases and J lost 10; bases outside the gene matches: 7. The CDR3 loop spans 14 amino acids. The V gene's germline CDR1 is MDHEN and CDR2 SYDVKM. CDR3 amino acids: CASSQGADGSPLHF. In DNA form, the CDR3 reads TGTGCCAGCAGTCAGGGGGCTGATGGGTCACCCCTCCACTTT. The full variable domain, in which reference TRBV28 and TRBJ1-6 provide the parts outside the CDR3, is DVKVTQSSRYLVKRTGEKVFLECVQDMDHENMFWYRQDPGLGLRLIYFSYDVKMKEKGDIPEGYSVSREKKERFSLILESASTNQTSMYLCASSQGADGSPLHFGNGTRLTVT.

There are a few counts of this clone. For the CDR3, the DNA is TGCGCCAGCAGCCAAGTGACAGGGGGTGGGTACGAGCAGTACTTC. Encoded protein: CASSQVTGGGYEQYF. This chain uses TRBV4-3 with TRBJ2-7; TRBD1 aligns across 9 bases. Per the germline V gene, CDR1 is LGHNA and CDR2 is YSLEER. This CDR3 has 15 residues. Germline trimming cut 1 base from V and 4 bases from J; bases unmatched to any gene: 5.

CDR3 sequence (DNA): TGTGCCAGCAGCTGGAGTGGGACAGGGATGTACGAGCAGTACTTC. It is translated as CASSWSGTGMYEQYF. V usage is TRBV6-5 and J usage is TRBJ2-7, with TRBD1 identical over 9 bases. The germline V gene has CDR1 MNHEY and CDR2 SVGAGI. The CDR3 runs 15 residues. V gave up 6 bases and J gave up 4 bases; unmatched junction bases: 10.

This chain connects TRBV6-6 to TRBJ1-5, with TRBD1 matching 8 bases. J gave up 5 bases and V 5 bases, and 5 bases lay outside the gene matches. Germline CDR1 reads MNHNY; CDR2 reads SVGAGI (reference sequence). The CDR3 spans 14 residues. This CDR3 is CASSPRGRDQPQHF. In DNA, the CDR3 is TGTGCCAGCAGTCCCAGGGGGCGGGATCAGCCCCAGCATTTT.

This clone was seen just once. The CDR3 loop is CASSPLGDRSYEQYF. CDR3 coding DNA: TGTGCCAGCAGTCCCCTCGGGGACAGATCCTACGAGCAGTACTTC. V and J are TRBV27 and TRBJ2-7; 7 bases are a match to TRBD1. The CDR3 totals 15 residues. Germline CDR1 reads MNHEY; CDR2 reads SMNVEV (reference sequence). The ends lost 5 bases at V and 1 base at J; junction bases unmatched: 8.

The rearrangement uses TRBV2 and TRBJ2-2; 8 nucleotides agree with TRBD1. The V and J ends lost 7 bases and 1 base, in that order; junction bases with no gene match: 2. This CDR3 has 14 amino acids. Germline V gene lookup returns CDR1 SNHLY and CDR2 FYNNEI. The CDR3 region has the DNA TGTGCCAGCAAAGGACAGGGGAACACCGGGGAGCTGTTTTTT. This codes for CASKGQGNTGELFF. The full variable domain, in which reference TRBV2 and TRBJ2-2 provide the parts outside the CDR3, is EPEVTQTPSHQVTQMGQEVILRCVPISNHLYFYWYRQILGQKVEFLVSFYNNEISEKSEIFDDQFSVERPDGSNFTLKIRSTKLEDSAMYFCASKGQGNTGELFFGEGSRLTVL.

The V call is TRBV20-1, the J call TRBJ1-2; D gene uncertain. Germline V gene sequence: CDR1 DFQATT, CDR2 SNEGSKA (reference sequence). The CDR3 totals 10 residues. Trimming cost V 0 bases and J 10 bases, with 6 bases left between them. The CDR3 is CSARETPYTF. CDR3 in DNA: TGCAGTGCTAGAGAGACACCCTACACCTTC.

The chain has TRBV18 and TRBJ2-2, with D hard to call. CDR1 and CDR2 (germline): KGHSH, LQKENI. V dropped 3 bases and J dropped 0 bases, with 2 bases sitting between them. This CDR3 spans 13 amino acids. Here the CDR3 reads CASSPSNTGELFF. CDR3 bases: TGTGCCAGCTCACCCTCGAACACCGGGGAGCTGTTTTTT.

This chain links TRBV5-6 with TRBJ2-5; the match to TRBD2 covers 8 bases. This CDR3 spans 17 amino acids. Germline V gene data show CDR1 as SGHDT and CDR2 as YYEEEE. Losses at the gene ends were 0 bases for V and 5 bases for J; bases not matched to a gene: 12. CDR3 sequence (DNA): TGTGCCAGCAGCTTGGGAGGGCGGGGGGCCGGTGGGGAGACCCAGTACTTC. This translates into CASSLGGRGAGGETQYF.

The chain recombines TRBV28 with TRBJ2-1; 10 positions match TRBD1. Trimming cost V 6 bases and J 8 bases; bases outside gene matches: 10. CDR3 length: 15 residues. Germline CDR1 and CDR2: MDHEN and SYDVKM. The CDR3 DNA is TGTGCCAGCAGAGTTCTTGTGGGACAGGGGTATGAGCAGTTCTTC. The encoded protein is CASRVLVGQGYEQFF.

Points on this clone: Other DNA sequences in the sample encode the same CDR3. This chain links TRBV29-1 with TRBJ2-5; maybe TRBD1 (5 bases). Germline values: CDR1 SQVTM, CDR2 ANQGSEA. With 5 bases removed from V and 2 bases from J, the gap between germline ends came to 12 bases. The CDR3 contains 13 residues. The CDR3 loop is CSVRARAQETQYF. Here the CDR3 DNA reads TGCAGCGTTCGTGCCAGGGCTCAAGAGACCCAGTACTTC.

V is TRBV29-1 and J is TRBJ2-1, with D possibly being TRBD2 (5 bases). The CDR3 extends over 16 amino acids. Germline loops: CDR1 SQVTM, CDR2 ANQGSEA. V lost 4 bases and J 5 bases, leaving 21 bases between the germline ends. CDR3 DNA: TGCAGCGTTGTGGACGGCCGAGGGTTGAGTCACAATGAGCAGTTCTTC. This gives the protein CSVVDGRGLSHNEQFF.